The T cell receptor beta chain described here comes from a study of T-cell memory formation after mild COVID-19. Study-level background: Clustering of TCRs was largely donor specific.

This clonotype has just a few counts. The antigen remains undetermined. Each CDR3 protein gets one entry after TCRdb re-called the 5' RACE reads with MiXCR. The sample has about 560,000 distinct CDR3 sequences; less than 25% are singletons. Study-level points and caveats: Clones contracting over day 15 to 85 were CD4/CD8 balanced, with later expanders leaning CD4+. CD8+ contracting clones occupied EMRA, while CD4+ ones occupied mainly CM and EM. Proof of SARS-CoV-2 specificity was absent for the second-wave clones that crested on day 37.

Germline assignment: CDR1 SEHNR and CDR2 FQNEAQ (reference sequence). The CDR3 runs 14 residues. The junction had 9 bases not matched to a gene; V was cut back by 7 bases and J by 4 bases. The chain combines TRBV7-9 with TRBJ2-5, with TRBD1 identical over 7 bases. This clonotype was obtained from an adult woman who had mild COVID-19 (a few samples of this study predate the infection). Cell type and time point are not known. Material: PBMCs or a T cell subset sorted from them (not recorded which). CDR3 region: CASNHDRAGETQYF. The DNA for the CDR3 is TGTGCCAGCAATCACGACAGGGCCGGAGAGACCCAGTACTTC.